The 25 T cell receptor beta chains below all came from one sample that was sequenced in a study of blood T cell repertoires in COVID-19. Repertoires were generated with immunoSEQ multiplex PCR, while TCRdb's copy carries only in-frame clones and drops some. The table records about 310,000 clones, about 91% of them present only once. Sequencing input: PBMCs or T cells enriched from blood (not recorded which). Source of these receptors: a woman aged 35 to 49 who had recovered from COVID-19.

The V and J genes are TRBV5-1 and TRBJ1-4, with unresolved D. The germline CDR1 and CDR2 sequences are SGHRS and YFSETQ. The CDR3 has 15 residues. Trimming cost V 1 base and J 2 bases, with 9 bases left between them. The CDR3 DNA reads TGCGCCAGCAGCTTGTCGGGGAGCACTAATGAAAAACTGTTTTTT. Protein product: CASSLSGSTNEKLFF.

The rearrangement links TRBV10-3 to TRBJ2-2, with 7 bases matching TRBD1. The CDR3 spans 14 residues. From germline, CDR1 is ENHRY and CDR2 SYGVKD. The V segment lost 6 bases and the J segment 1 base; nucleotides outside the gene matches: 2. CDR3 DNA: TGTGCCATCAGCTGGACAGGGAACACCGGGGAGCTGTTTTTT. This gives the protein CAISWTGNTGELFF.

This clone was seen just once. This rearrangement joins TRBV7-9 to TRBJ2-1; weak D call: TRBD1 (6 bases). Germline V gives CDR1 SEHNR, CDR2 FQNEAQ (reference sequence). The V end lost 7 bases, the J end lost 0 bases, and 13 bases lay between the germline ends. CDR3 length equals 15 residues. The CDR3 DNA follows: TGTGCCAGCACTCACAGGGTCAGCTCCTACAATGAGCAGTTCTTC. As protein: CASTHRVSSYNEQFF.

This rearrangement joins TRBV3-1 (or the pseudogene TRBV3-2) to TRBJ1-2, with no clear D. The V end lost 4 bases, the J end lost 6 bases, and 12 bases lay between the germline ends. The CDR3 runs 13 residues. CDR1 is LGHDT and CDR2 is YNNKEL in the germline V gene (reference sequence). This chain's CDR3 is CASSPPGENGYTF. For the CDR3, the DNA is TGTGCCAGCAGCCCCCCCGGGGAAAATGGCTACACCTTC.

With regard to this clone: The sample has other DNA sequences that encode this CDR3 too. Here the CDR3 DNA reads TGTGCCATCAGTGAGGGACAGGGTGGGGAGACCCAGTACTTC. It specifies CAISEGQGGETQYF. The chain has TRBV10-3 and TRBJ2-5, with 8 bases identical to TRBD1. The CDR3 extends over 14 amino acids. V lost 2 bases and J lost 5; bases outside the gene matches: 4. From germline, CDR1 is ENHRY and CDR2 SYGVKD.

The CDR3 spells CASSLEQSEQFF. CDR3 coding DNA: TGTGCCAGCAGCCTAGAACAAAGTGAGCAGTTCTTC. The chain uses TRBV2 and TRBJ2-1; no definite D call. V lost 6 bases to trimming and J lost 9 bases, with 12 bases between them. This CDR3 has 12 amino acids. Germline V CDR1 and CDR2: SNHLY, FYNNEI.

The chain links TRBV4-1 to TRBJ1-5; 11 bases align to TRBD1. The CDR3 is made up of 17 amino acids. Germline V lookup: CDR1 MGHRA, CDR2 YSYEKL. The V gene end was trimmed by 1 base and the J gene end by 6 bases; junction bases not matched to a gene: 8. DNA of the CDR3: TGCGCCAGCAGCCAAGGATGGGACAGGGGGAACGGTCAGCCCCAGCATTTT. Amino acid sequence: CASSQGWDRGNGQPQHF.

This chain links TRBV2 with TRBJ2-1; 8 nucleotides line up with TRBD2. The trim removed 3 bases at V and 9 bases at J, leaving 7 bases unmatched. Germline CDR1 SNHLY, CDR2 FYNNEI. This CDR3 is 14 amino acids long. CDR3 in DNA: TGTGCCAGCAGTGAGAGCGGGAGCCGGGGTGAGCAGTTCTTC. The encoded protein is CASSESGSRGEQFF.

This clone was seen once. The rearrangement links TRBV27 to TRBJ2-1, with 9 positions matching TRBD2. This CDR3 has 17 amino acids. V lost 6 bases and J lost 2; bases outside the gene matches: 11. The germline gives CDR1 MNHEY, CDR2 SMNVEV (reference sequence). The CDR3 spells CASSRRTSGLAYNEQFF. The CDR3, as DNA: TGTGCCAGCAGCCGTCGCACTAGCGGGCTTGCCTACAATGAGCAGTTCTTC.

The V and J genes are TRBV7-6 and TRBJ2-1, with TRBD2 identical over 10 bases. This CDR3 is 16 amino acids long. In germline, CDR1 is SGHVS, CDR2 FNYEAQ. The junction had 11 bases not matched to a gene; V was cut back by 5 bases and J by 7 bases. In nucleotides, the CDR3 is TGTGCCAGCAGCCGTGACCTAGCGGGGGCCGGGAATGAGCAGTTCTTC. Translated, it gives CASSRDLAGAGNEQFF.

About this clone: Different DNA sequences within this sample yield the same CDR3. This sequence joins TRBV6-2 or TRBV6-3 and TRBJ2-5; 9 bases map to TRBD2. This CDR3 has 16 amino acids. The V and J ends lost 5 bases and 5 bases, in that order; junction bases with no gene match: 12. In germline, CDR1 is MNHEY, CDR2 SVGEGT. The CDR3 DNA reads TGTGCCAGCAGTCGGCGGGGGGCGGGAGGGTTGGAGACCCAGTACTTC. Its protein product is CASSRRGAGGLETQYF.

The chain is built from TRBV30 and TRBJ1-2; tentative D call: TRBD1 (5 bases). Trimming took off 3 bases at V and 4 bases at J, with 9 bases between the two ends. This CDR3 has 12 residues. Per the germline V gene, CDR1 is GTSNPN and CDR2 is SVGIG (reference sequence). CDR3 DNA sequence: TGTGCCTGGAGAACAGGCGCCTATGGCTACACCTTC. The encoded protein is CAWRTGAYGYTF.

The chain carries TRBV12-5 and TRBJ2-2, with a weak D call TRBD1 (5 bases). The V gene lost 1 base and the J gene lost 2 bases, with 8 bases spanning the gap. This CDR3 comprises 15 residues. Germline V gene sequence: CDR1 LGHNT, CDR2 FRNRAP. The DNA of the CDR3 is TGTGCTAGTGGTTTGGAGCAGGGAAACACCGGGGAGCTGTTTTTT. This codes for CASGLEQGNTGELFF.

The J gene is TRBJ1-1, the V gene TRBV6-4; the D gene is possibly TRBD1 (5 bases). Trimming cost V 1 base and J 8 bases, with 8 bases left between them. The CDR3 covers 12 residues. The germline V gene encodes CDR1 MRHNA and CDR2 SNTAGT. CDR3 sequence: CASSDLGGEAFF. CDR3 bases: TGTGCCAGCAGTGACTTGGGGGGAGAAGCTTTCTTT.

This chain connects TRBV6-5 to TRBJ2-7, with TRBD2 identical over 11 bases. The V and J ends lost 2 bases and 6 bases, in that order; junction bases with no gene match: 9. The V gene's germline CDR1 is MNHEY and CDR2 SVGAGI. The CDR3 loop spans 16 amino acids. This CDR3 reads CASSYALAGEGSEQYF. As DNA, the CDR3 is TGTGCCAGCAGTTACGCACTAGCGGGAGAGGGTAGCGAGCAGTACTTC.

The rearrangement links TRBV3-1 (or the pseudogene TRBV3-2) to TRBJ2-3; D might be TRBD1 (6 bases). The CDR3 runs 17 residues. V lost 1 base to trimming and J lost 2 bases, with 16 bases between them. The germline V gene has CDR1 LGHDT and CDR2 YNNKEL (reference sequence). In DNA, the CDR3 is TGTGCCAGCAGCCAAGCGCCCACAGGGAGTCCCACAGATACGCAGTATTTT. Translated, it gives CASSQAPTGSPTDTQYF.

This chain links TRBV6-2 or TRBV6-3 with TRBJ2-5; unclear D gene. The CDR3 loop spans 12 amino acids. Germline CDR1 MNHEY, CDR2 SVGEGT. The ends were cut back, 5 bases at V and 5 bases at J, with 9 bases in the middle. The CDR3 DNA follows: TGTGCCAGCAGTACCACCGGGGAGACCCAGTACTTC. It encodes CASSTTGETQYF.

This clone was observed once. CDR3: CASSISGDWEPQHF. For the CDR3, the DNA is TGTGCCAGTAGCATCAGCGGGGATTGGGAGCCCCAGCATTTT. This chain uses TRBV19 with TRBJ1-5; D not resolved. V lost 6 bases to trimming and J lost 8 bases, with 17 bases between them. CDR3 size: 14 residues. The germline V gene encodes CDR1 LNHDA and CDR2 SQIVND (reference sequence). The variable domain in full, with the rest retrieved from reference TRBV19 and TRBJ1-5, is DGGITQSPKYLFRKEGQNVTLSCEQNLNHDAMYWYRQDPGQGLRLIYYSQIVNDFQKGDIAEGYSVSREKKESFPLTVTSAQKNPTAFYLCASSISGDWEPQHFGDGTRLSIL.

The chain joins TRBV6-5 to TRBJ1-6; TRBD1 matches at 8 bases. Germline lookup yields CDR1 MNHEY and CDR2 SVGAGI. This CDR3 comprises 14 residues. The V gene end was trimmed by 4 bases and the J gene end by 10 bases; junction bases not matched to a gene: 6. The CDR3 protein is CASSWLDRDSPLHF. In nucleotides, the CDR3 is TGTGCCAGCAGTTGGTTGGACAGGGACTCACCCCTCCACTTT.

The chain couples TRBV30 to TRBJ2-7, with TRBD2 identical over 8 bases. The germline V gene has CDR1 GTSNPN and CDR2 SVGIG (reference sequence). V lost 3 bases to trimming and J lost 1 base; unmatched junction nucleotides: 5. The CDR3 is 14 residues long. CDR3 coding DNA: TGTGCCTGGAGCGGGAGGGCCGTATCCTACGAGCAGTACTTC. This codes for CAWSGRAVSYEQYF.

The J gene is TRBJ2-7, the V gene TRBV7-9, with D possibly TRBD1 on 6 matching bases. Germline V lookup: CDR1 SEHNR, CDR2 FQNEAQ (reference sequence). The CDR3 is made up of 13 amino acids. With 3 bases removed from V and 3 bases from J, the gap between germline ends came to 9 bases. CDR3 DNA sequence: TGTGCCAGCAGCTTCGCAGGGGACTACGAGCAGTACTTC. It translates to CASSFAGDYEQYF.

This chain links TRBV2 with TRBJ2-2, with 9 bases that match TRBD2. The CDR3 totals 16 residues. CDR1 SNHLY and CDR2 FYNNEI come from the germline V gene. J was trimmed by 5 bases and V by 8 bases; bases with no gene match: 12. CDR3 loop: CASVSGRAAGTGELFF. The CDR3 DNA follows: TGTGCCAGCGTTAGCGGGAGAGCTGCGGGAACCGGGGAGCTGTTTTTT.

The genes are TRBV5-1 and TRBJ1-1; 8 nucleotides line up with TRBD1. CDR3 length: 13 amino acids. V shed 4 bases, J shed 7 bases, and the junction held 6 bases outside the gene matches. Per germline, CDR1 SGHRS and CDR2 YFSETQ. The CDR3: CASSGGTGGEAFF. The CDR3 DNA reads TGCGCCAGCAGCGGAGGGACAGGAGGTGAAGCTTTCTTT.

This chain joins TRBV11-2 and TRBJ1-2, with D possibly matching TRBD1 (6 bases). The germline V and J ends were trimmed by 5 bases and 4 bases, with 17 bases remaining between them. The length of the CDR3 is 15 residues. CDR1 SGHAT and CDR2 FQNNGV come from the germline V gene. The CDR3 loop is CASSGPGVRGYGYTF. The CDR3 DNA is TGTGCCAGCAGCGGACCAGGGGTGAGGGGCTATGGCTACACCTTC.

In DNA, the CDR3 is TGTGCCAGCAGTCCCGGGACAGGGTTGAATCAGCCCCAGCATTTT. This sequence encodes CASSPGTGLNQPQHF. This chain links TRBV11-2 with TRBJ1-5; 9 bases agree with TRBD1. CDR3 length: 15 residues. Germline V CDR1 and CDR2: SGHAT, FQNNGV. With V trimmed by 6 bases and J by 4 bases, 7 bases remained unmatched.